This T cell receptor beta chain comes out of a study of neurological immune-mediated disorders. This clonotype showed up many times. Its matching antigen is unknown. This CDR3 region has 12 residues. From germline, CDR1 is DFQATT and CDR2 SNEGSKA (reference sequence). V gave up 3 bases and J gave up 3 bases, with 7 bases separating them. Every sequencing run produced over 200 million TCR-beta sequences that came from 15-18 subjects. TCRdb itself ran the 5' RACE reads through MiXCR, one entry per CDR3 protein. The sample has about 46,000 distinct CDR3 sequences; roughly 4.1% are singletons. Study results and limitations: Phylogenetic grouping assigned the repertoires of 18 of 34 multiple sclerosis patients to a single related-CDR3 cluster, representing a possible signature.

Specimen: PBMCs. The sequence came from a woman between 55 and 75 years old with multiple sclerosis. The genes are TRBV20-1 and TRBJ2-3; D is undetermined. CDR3 protein: CSASWGTDTQYF. The CDR3, as DNA: TGCAGTGCTAGTTGGGGAACAGATACGCAGTATTTT.